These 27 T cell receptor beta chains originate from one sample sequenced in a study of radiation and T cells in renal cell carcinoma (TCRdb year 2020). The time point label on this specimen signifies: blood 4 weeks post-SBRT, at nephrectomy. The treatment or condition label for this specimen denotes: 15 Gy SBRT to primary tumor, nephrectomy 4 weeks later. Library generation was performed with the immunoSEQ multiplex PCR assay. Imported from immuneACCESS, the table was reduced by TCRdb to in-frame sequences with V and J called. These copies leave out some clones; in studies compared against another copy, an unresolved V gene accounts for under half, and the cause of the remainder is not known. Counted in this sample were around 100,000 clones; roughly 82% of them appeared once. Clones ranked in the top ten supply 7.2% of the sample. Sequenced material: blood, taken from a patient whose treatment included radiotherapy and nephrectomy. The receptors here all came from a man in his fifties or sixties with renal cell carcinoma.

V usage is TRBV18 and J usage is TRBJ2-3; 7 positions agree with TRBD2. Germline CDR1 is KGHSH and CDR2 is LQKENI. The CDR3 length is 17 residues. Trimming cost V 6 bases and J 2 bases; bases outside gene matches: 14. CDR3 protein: CASSPNSGAPTTDTQYF. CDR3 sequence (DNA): TGTGCCAGCTCCCCGAACAGCGGGGCCCCCACCACAGATACGCAGTATTTT. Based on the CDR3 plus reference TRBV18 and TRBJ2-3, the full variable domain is NAGVMQNPRHLVRRRGQEARLRCSPMKGHSHVYWYRQLPEEGLKFMVYLQKENIIDESGMPKERFSAEFPKEGPSILRIQQVVRGDSAAYFCASSPNSGAPTTDTQYFGPGTRLTVL.

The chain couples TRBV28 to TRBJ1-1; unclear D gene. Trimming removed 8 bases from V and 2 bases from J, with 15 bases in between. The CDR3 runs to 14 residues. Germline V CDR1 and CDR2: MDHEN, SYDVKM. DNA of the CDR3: TGTGCCAGCGTACGGTCCCAGGTCAACACTGAAGCTTTCTTT. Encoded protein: CASVRSQVNTEAFF.

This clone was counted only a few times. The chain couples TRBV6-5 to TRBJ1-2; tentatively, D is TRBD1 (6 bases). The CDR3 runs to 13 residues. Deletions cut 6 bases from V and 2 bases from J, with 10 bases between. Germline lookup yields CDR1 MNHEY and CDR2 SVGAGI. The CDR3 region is CASRRTVNYGYTF. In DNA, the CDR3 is TGTGCCAGCAGACGGACAGTAAACTATGGCTACACCTTC.

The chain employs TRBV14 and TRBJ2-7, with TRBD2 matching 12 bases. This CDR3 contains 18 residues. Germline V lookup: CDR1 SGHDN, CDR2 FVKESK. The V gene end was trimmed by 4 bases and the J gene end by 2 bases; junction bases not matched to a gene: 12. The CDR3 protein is CASSLRVGLAGIAYEQYF. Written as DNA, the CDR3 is TGTGCCAGCAGCCTAAGGGTAGGACTAGCGGGAATCGCCTACGAGCAGTACTTC.

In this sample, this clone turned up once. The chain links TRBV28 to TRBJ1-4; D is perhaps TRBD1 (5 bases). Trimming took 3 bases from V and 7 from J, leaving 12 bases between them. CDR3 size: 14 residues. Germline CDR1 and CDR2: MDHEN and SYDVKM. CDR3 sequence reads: CASSFPGGFEKLFF. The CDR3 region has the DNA TGTGCCAGCAGTTTCCCGGGGGGGTTTGAAAAACTGTTTTTT.

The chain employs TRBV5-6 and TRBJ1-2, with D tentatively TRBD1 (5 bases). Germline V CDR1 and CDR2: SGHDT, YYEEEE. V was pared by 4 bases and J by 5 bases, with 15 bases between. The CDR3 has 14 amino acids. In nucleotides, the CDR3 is TGTGCCAGCAGCCCTGACGTGGGACCTTATGGCTACACCTTC. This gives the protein CASSPDVGPYGYTF. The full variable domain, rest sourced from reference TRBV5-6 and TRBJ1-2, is DAGVTQSPTHLIKTRGQQVTLRCSPKSGHDTVSWYQQALGQGPQFIFQYYEEEERQRGNFPDRFSGHQFPNYSSELNVNALLLGDSALYLCASSPDVGPYGYTFGSGTRLTVV.

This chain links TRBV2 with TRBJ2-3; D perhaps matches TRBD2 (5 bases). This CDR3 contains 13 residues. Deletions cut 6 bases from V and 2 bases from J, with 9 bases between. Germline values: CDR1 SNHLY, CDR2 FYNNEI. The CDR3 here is CASSGMPTDTQYF. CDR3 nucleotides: TGTGCCAGCAGCGGGATGCCCACAGATACGCAGTATTTT.

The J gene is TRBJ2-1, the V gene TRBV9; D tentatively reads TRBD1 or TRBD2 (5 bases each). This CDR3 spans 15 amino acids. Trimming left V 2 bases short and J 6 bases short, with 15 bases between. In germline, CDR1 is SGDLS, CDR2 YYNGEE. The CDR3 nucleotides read TGTGCCAGCAGCGTTACAGGAGGTTTAGGCAATGAGCAGTTCTTC. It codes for CASSVTGGLGNEQFF. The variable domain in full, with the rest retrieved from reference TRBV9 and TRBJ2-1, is DSGVTQTPKHLITATGQRVTLRCSPRSGDLSVYWYQQSLDQGLQFLIQYYNGEERAKGNILERFSAQQFPDLHSELNLSSLELGDSALYFCASSVTGGLGNEQFFGPGTRLTVL.

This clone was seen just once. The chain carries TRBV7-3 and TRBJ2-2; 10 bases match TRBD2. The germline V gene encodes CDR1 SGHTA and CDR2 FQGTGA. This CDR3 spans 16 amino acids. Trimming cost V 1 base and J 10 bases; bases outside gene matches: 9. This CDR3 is CASSLIPSGRIEELFF. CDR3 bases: TGTGCCAGCAGCTTAATTCCTAGCGGGAGAATCGAGGAGCTGTTTTTT. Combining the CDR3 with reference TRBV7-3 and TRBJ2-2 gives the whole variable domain GAGVSQTPSNKVTEKGKYVELRCDPISGHTALYWYRQSLGQGPEFLIYFQGTGAADDSGLPNDRFFAVRPEGSVSTLKIQRTERGDSAVYLCASSLIPSGRIEELFFGEGSRLTVL.

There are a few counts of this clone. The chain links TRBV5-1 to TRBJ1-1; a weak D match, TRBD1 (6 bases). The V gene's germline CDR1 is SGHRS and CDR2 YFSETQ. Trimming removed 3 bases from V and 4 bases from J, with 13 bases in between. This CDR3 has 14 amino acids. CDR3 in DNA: TGCGCCAGCAGCTCTGGGGGGCAGGGCACTGAAGCTTTCTTT. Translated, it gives CASSSGGQGTEAFF.

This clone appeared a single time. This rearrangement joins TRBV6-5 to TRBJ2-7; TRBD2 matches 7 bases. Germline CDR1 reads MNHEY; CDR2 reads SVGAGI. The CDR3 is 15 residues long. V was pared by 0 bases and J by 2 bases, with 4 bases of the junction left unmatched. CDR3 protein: CASSYSLAEAYEQYF. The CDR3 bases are TGTGCCAGCAGTTACTCGCTAGCGGAGGCCTACGAGCAGTACTTC.

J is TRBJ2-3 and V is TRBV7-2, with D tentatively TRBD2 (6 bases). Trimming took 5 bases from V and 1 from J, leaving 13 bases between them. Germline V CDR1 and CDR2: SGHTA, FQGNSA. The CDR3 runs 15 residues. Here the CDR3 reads CASSPPGTGTDTQYF. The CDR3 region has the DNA TGTGCCAGCAGCCCCCCCGGGACTGGCACAGATACGCAGTATTTT. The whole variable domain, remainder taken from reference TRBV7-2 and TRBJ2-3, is GAGVSQSPSNKVTEKGKDVELRCDPISGHTALYWYRQSLGQGLEFLIYFQGNSAPDKSGLPSDRFSAERTGGSVSTLTIQRTQQEDSAVYLCASSPPGTGTDTQYFGPGTRLTVL.

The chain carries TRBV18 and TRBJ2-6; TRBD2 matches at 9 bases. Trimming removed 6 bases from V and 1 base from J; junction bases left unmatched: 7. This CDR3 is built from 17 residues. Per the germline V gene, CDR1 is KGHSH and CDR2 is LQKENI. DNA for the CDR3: TGTGCCAGCTCCAGGACTAGCGAACCTTCTGGGGCCAACGTCCTGACTTTC. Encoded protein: CASSRTSEPSGANVLTF.

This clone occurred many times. The CDR3 is CASSPDRVSYEQYF. CDR3 in DNA: TGTGCCAGCAGTCCGGACAGGGTCAGCTACGAGCAGTACTTC. The chain joins TRBV2 to TRBJ2-7; 8 nucleotides line up with TRBD1. Trimming removed 5 bases from V and 3 bases from J; junction bases left unmatched: 6. The CDR3 runs 14 residues. CDR1 and CDR2 (germline): SNHLY, FYNNEI.

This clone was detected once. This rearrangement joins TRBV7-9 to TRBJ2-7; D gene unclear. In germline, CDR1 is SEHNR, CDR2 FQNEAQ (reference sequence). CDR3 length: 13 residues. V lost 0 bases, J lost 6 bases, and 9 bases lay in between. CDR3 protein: CASSLAVFTEQYF. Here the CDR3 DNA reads TGTGCCAGCAGCTTAGCTGTGTTTACCGAGCAGTACTTC. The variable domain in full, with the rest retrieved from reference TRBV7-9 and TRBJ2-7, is DTGVSQNPRHKITKRGQNVTFRCDPISEHNRLYWYRQTLGQGPEFLTYFQNEAQLEKSRLLSDRFSAERPKGSFSTLEIQRTEQGDSAMYLCASSLAVFTEQYFGPGTRLTVT.

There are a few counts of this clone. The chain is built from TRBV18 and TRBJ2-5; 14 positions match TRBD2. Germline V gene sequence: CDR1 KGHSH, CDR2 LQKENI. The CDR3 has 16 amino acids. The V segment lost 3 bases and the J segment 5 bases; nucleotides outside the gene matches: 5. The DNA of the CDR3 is TGTGCCAGCTCACCGGGACTAGCGGGAGAGCAGGAGACCCAGTACTTC. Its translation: CASSPGLAGEQETQYF.

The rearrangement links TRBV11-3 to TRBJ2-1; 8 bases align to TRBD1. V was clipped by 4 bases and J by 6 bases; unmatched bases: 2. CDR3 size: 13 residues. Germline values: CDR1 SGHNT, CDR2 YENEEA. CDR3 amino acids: CASSSGQVNEQFF. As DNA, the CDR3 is TGTGCCAGCAGCTCGGGACAGGTCAATGAGCAGTTCTTC.

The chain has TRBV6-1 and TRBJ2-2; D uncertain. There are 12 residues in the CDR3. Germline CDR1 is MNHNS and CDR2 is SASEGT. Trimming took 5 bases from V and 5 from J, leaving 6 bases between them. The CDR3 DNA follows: TGTGCCAGCAGTCAGCGAACCGGGGAGCTGTTTTTT. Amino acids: CASSQRTGELFF.

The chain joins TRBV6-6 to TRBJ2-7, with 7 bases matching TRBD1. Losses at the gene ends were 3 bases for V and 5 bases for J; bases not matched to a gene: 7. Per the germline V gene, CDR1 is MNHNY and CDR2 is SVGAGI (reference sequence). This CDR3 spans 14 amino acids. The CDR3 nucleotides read TGTGCCAGCAGTTATCTAGGGGGCGTGGACGAGCAGTACTTC. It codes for CASSYLGGVDEQYF.

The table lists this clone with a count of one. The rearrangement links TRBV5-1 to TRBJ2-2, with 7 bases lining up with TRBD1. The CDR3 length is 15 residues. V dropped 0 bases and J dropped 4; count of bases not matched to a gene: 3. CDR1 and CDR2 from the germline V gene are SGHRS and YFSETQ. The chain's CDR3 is CASSLGQGATGELFF. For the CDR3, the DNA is TGCGCCAGCAGCTTGGGACAGGGCGCCACCGGGGAGCTGTTTTTT.

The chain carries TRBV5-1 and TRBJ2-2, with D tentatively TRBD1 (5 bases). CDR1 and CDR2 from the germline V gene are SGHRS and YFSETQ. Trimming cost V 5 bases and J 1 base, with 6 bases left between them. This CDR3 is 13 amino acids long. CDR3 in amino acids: CASRQENTGELFF. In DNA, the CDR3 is TGCGCCAGCAGACAGGAGAACACCGGGGAGCTGTTTTTT.

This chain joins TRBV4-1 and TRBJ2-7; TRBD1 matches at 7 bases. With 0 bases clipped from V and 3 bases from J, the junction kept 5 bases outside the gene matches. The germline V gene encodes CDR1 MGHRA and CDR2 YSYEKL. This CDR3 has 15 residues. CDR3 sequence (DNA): TGCGCCAGCAGCCAAGAGACAGGGAGTCTCTACGAGCAGTACTTC. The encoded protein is CASSQETGSLYEQYF.

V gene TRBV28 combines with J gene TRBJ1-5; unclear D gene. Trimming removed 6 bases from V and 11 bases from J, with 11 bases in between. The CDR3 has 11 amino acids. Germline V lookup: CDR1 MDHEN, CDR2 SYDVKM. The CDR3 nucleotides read TGTGCCAGCAGCCGAGCCAGGTCCCAGCATTTT. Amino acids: CASSRARSQHF. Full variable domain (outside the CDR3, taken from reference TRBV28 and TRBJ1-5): DVKVTQSSRYLVKRTGEKVFLECVQDMDHENMFWYRQDPGLGLRLIYFSYDVKMKEKGDIPEGYSVSREKKERFSLILESASTNQTSMYLCASSRARSQHFGDGTRLSIL.

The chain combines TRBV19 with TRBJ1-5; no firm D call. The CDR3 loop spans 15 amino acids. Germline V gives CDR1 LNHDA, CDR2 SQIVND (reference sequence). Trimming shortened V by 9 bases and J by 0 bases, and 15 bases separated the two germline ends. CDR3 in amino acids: CASRREAASNQPQHF. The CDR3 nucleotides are TGTGCCAGCCGAAGAGAGGCCGCTAGCAATCAGCCCCAGCATTTT.

The CDR3 bases are TGTGCCTGGAGTCCAGGGTCCGTACGGGAAAAACTGTTTTTT. Translating it yields CAWSPGSVREKLFF. This rearrangement joins TRBV30 to TRBJ1-4, with a weak D call TRBD1 (5 bases). V dropped 2 bases and J dropped 8 bases, with 15 bases sitting between them. The CDR3 is made up of 14 amino acids. Germline V gives CDR1 GTSNPN, CDR2 SVGIG (reference sequence).

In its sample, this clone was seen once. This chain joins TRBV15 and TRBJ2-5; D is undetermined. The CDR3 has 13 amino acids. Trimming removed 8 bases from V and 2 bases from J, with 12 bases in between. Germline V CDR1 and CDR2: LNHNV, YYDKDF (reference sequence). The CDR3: CATRLGSQETQYF. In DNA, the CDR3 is TGTGCCACCCGTCTGGGATCTCAAGAGACCCAGTACTTC.

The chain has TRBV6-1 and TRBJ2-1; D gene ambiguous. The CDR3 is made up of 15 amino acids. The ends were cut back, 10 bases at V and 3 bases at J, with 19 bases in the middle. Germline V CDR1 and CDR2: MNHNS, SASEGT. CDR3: CATERSGYGYNEQFF. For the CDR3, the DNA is TGTGCCACCGAACGCTCCGGGTACGGCTACAATGAGCAGTTCTTC.